These T cell receptor beta chains were read from a single sample in a study of blood T cell repertoires in COVID-19. Here immunoSEQ multiplex PCR was the method, and the copy in TCRdb shows in-frame clones only, minus some. The sample contains approximately 65,000 clones, approximately 79% of which appear only once. Sequencing used peripheral blood. Receptor source: a man aged 55 to 70 with acute or convalescent COVID-19. Both conserved end residues are part of each CDR3. A D gene is named only where the DNA matches it firmly. Part of the rows lack a size; the others show once, few, many or a class for expanded clones.

CDR3 | DNA | J | V | D | size
CASTTTGFDEQFF | TGTGCCAGCACCACGACAGGGTTCGATGAGCAGTTCTTC | TRBJ2-1 | TRBV5-4 | TRBD1 | NA
CASSLGTRGSGDEQFF | TGTGCCAGCTCATTGGGGACCCGCGGGAGTGGTGATGAGCAGTTCTTC | TRBJ2-1 | TRBV18 | TRBD2 | NA
CASSETGMDGYTF | TGTGCCAGCAGTGAAACAGGGATGGATGGCTACACCTTC | TRBJ1-2 | TRBV2 | NA | NA
CSASPLAGGNQPQHF | TGCAGTGCTAGTCCTCTTGCAGGGGGGAATCAGCCCCAGCATTTT | TRBJ1-5 | TRBV20-1 | TRBD1 | NA
CASSWTGLYGEQFF | TGTGCCAGCAGTTGGACAGGCCTCTACGGTGAGCAGTTCTTC | TRBJ2-1 | TRBV2 | TRBD1 | NA
CAIGQSGANVLTF | TGTGCCATTGGACAGTCTGGGGCCAACGTCCTGACTTTC | TRBJ2-6 | TRBV19 | NA | once
CASSRDRVDTQYF | TGTGCCAGCAGCCGCGACAGGGTGGATACGCAGTATTTT | TRBJ2-3 | TRBV5-6 | TRBD1 | NA
CASSGTPYEQYF | TGTGCCAGCAGTGGGACTCCCTACGAGCAGTACTTC | TRBJ2-7 | TRBV25-1 | NA | NA
CASSNIAGAPGELFF | TGTGCCAGCAGTAACATAGCGGGAGCCCCCGGGGAGCTGTTTTTT | TRBJ2-2 | TRBV27 | TRBD2 | NA
CASGRYQATNEKLFF | TGTGCCAGCGGCCGCTACCAGGCCACTAATGAAAAACTGTTTTTT | TRBJ1-4 | TRBV7-9 | NA | NA
CAREKSGNRETQYF | TGTGCCAGGGAGAAAAGCGGGAATCGAGAGACCCAGTACTTC | TRBJ2-5 | TRBV2 | TRBD2 | NA
CASSQGLARAGELFF | TGTGCCAGCAGCCAGGGCCTAGCGAGAGCCGGGGAGCTGTTTTTT | TRBJ2-2 | TRBV6-5 | NA | NA
CASSLMGAQGVYGYTF | TGTGCCAGCAGCTTAATGGGAGCACAGGGGGTCTATGGCTACACCTTC | TRBJ1-2 | TRBV7-9 | TRBD1 | NA
CASSPFRGLNQPQHF | TGTGCCAGCAGTCCTTTCAGAGGGCTCAATCAGCCCCAGCATTTT | TRBJ1-5 | TRBV27 | NA | NA
CASSQPTDQDSNQPQHF | TGCGCCAGCAGTCAACCGACAGACCAAGATAGCAATCAGCCCCAGCATTTT | TRBJ1-5 | TRBV23-1 | NA | few
CASSYQVASTQYF | TGTGCCAGCAGTTACCAGGTTGCGTCCACCCAGTACTTC | TRBJ2-5 | TRBV6-2/TRBV6-3 | NA | NA
CASSAYRGAEAFF | TGTGCCAGCAGCGCTTACAGGGGGGCTGAAGCTTTCTTT | TRBJ1-1 | TRBV7-2 | TRBD1 | NA
CASSQGQRGTQYF | TGTGCCAGCAGCCAAGGGCAGCGGGGGACCCAGTACTTC | TRBJ2-5 | TRBV3-1/TRBV3-2 | TRBD2 | few
CASSQGGWEETQYF | TGTGCCAGCAGCCAAGGGGGTTGGGAGGAGACCCAGTACTTC | TRBJ2-5 | TRBV3-1/TRBV3-2 | NA | NA
CASTDTGYNSPLHF | TGTGCCAGCACCGATACAGGCTATAATTCACCCCTCCACTTT | TRBJ1-6 | TRBV25-1 | NA | NA
CASSLAGAGGNEQYF | TGTGCCAGCAGCTTAGCCGGGGCGGGAGGGAACGAGCAGTACTTC | TRBJ2-7 | TRBV7-6 | TRBD2 | NA
CATSAGGLQGYNSPLHF | TGTGCCACCAGCGCAGGTGGCCTTCAGGGATATAATTCACCCCTCCACTTT | TRBJ1-6 | TRBV15 | NA | NA
CATSDGALGGQTGELFF | TGTGCCACCAGTGATGGGGCCCTCGGGGGGCAGACCGGGGAGCTGTTTTTT | TRBJ2-2 | TRBV24-1 | NA | NA
CASSLRLSSGNTIYF | TGTGCCAGCAGCCTGCGTTTGAGCTCTGGAAACACCATATATTTT | TRBJ1-3 | TRBV5-5 | NA | few
CATSPLQGGEQYF | TGTGCCACCAGCCCATTACAGGGGGGGGAGCAGTACTTC | TRBJ2-7 | TRBV15 | NA | NA
CASSLPRGLSTQYF | TGTGCCAGCAGCCTCCCGCGGGGCTTGAGTACGCAGTATTTT | TRBJ2-3 | TRBV28 | NA | NA
CSARHNEKLFF | TGCAGTGCTAGACATAATGAAAAACTGTTTTTT | TRBJ1-4 | TRBV20-1 | NA | NA
CAWGGGTYNEQFF | TGTGCCTGGGGTGGGGGCACCTACAATGAGCAGTTCTTC | TRBJ2-1 | TRBV30 | NA | once
CAISEKGEQYF | TGTGCCATCAGTGAAAAGGGGGAGCAGTACTTC | TRBJ2-7 | TRBV10-3 | NA | NA
CASALSGDSTDTQYF | TGTGCCAGCGCCCTTAGCGGAGACAGCACAGATACGCAGTATTTT | TRBJ2-3 | TRBV18 | NA | few
CASSEAPWTGENTEAFF | TGTGCCAGCAGTGAAGCCCCATGGACAGGGGAGAACACTGAAGCTTTCTTT | TRBJ1-1 | TRBV6-1 | TRBD1 | NA
CASSSDRDRNTIYF | TGTGCCAGCAGCTCTGACAGGGATCGGAACACCATATATTTT | TRBJ1-3 | TRBV11-2 | TRBD1 | NA
CAINPGQGNTGELFF | TGTGCCATAAACCCGGGACAGGGGAACACCGGGGAGCTGTTTTTT | TRBJ2-2 | TRBV10-3 | TRBD1 | NA
CASSVAGLAGGPSQYF | TGTGCCAGCAGCGTAGCAGGACTAGCGGGAGGGCCTTCGCAGTATTTT | TRBJ2-3 | TRBV9 | TRBD2 | NA
CASSLSTPPRDEQYF | TGCGCCAGCAGCTTGTCGACTCCCCCGCGGGACGAGCAGTACTTC | TRBJ2-7 | TRBV5-1 | NA | NA
CASSEGTSGSVETQYF | TGTGCCAGCAGCGAAGGGACTAGCGGGAGCGTGGAGACCCAGTACTTC | TRBJ2-5 | TRBV4-2 | TRBD2 | NA
CATSDRTGIEQFF | TGTGCCACCAGTGATCGGACGGGGATTGAGCAGTTCTTC | TRBJ2-1 | TRBV24-1 | NA | NA
CASRHRDNYGYTF | TGTGCCAGCCGTCACAGGGATAACTATGGCTACACCTTC | TRBJ1-2 | TRBV9 | NA | NA
CATRQTYEQYF | TGTGCCACCCGACAAACCTACGAGCAGTACTTC | TRBJ2-7 | TRBV2 | NA | many
CASRAGTGYSYEQYF | TGTGCCAGTAGGGCCGGGACAGGCTACTCCTACGAGCAGTACTTC | TRBJ2-7 | TRBV19 | TRBD1 | NA
CASSEGDNEQYF | TGCGCCAGCAGTGAGGGCGACAACGAGCAGTACTTC | TRBJ2-7 | TRBV10-2 | NA | NA
CASSYARQGYGYTF | TGTGCCAGCAGTTACGCGCGACAGGGATATGGCTACACCTTC | TRBJ1-2 | TRBV6-5 | TRBD1 | NA
CASSLDSNRGGQPQHF | TGTGCCAGCAGTTTGGATAGTAACAGGGGCGGCCAGCCCCAGCATTTT | TRBJ1-5 | TRBV28 | TRBD1 | NA
CASSVGTGTGSEAFF | TGTGCCAGCAGCGTAGGAACAGGGACGGGATCTGAAGCTTTCTTT | TRBJ1-1 | TRBV9 | NA | NA
CASSGLAGETQYF | TGCGCCAGCAGCGGACTAGCGGGAGAGACCCAGTACTTC | TRBJ2-5 | TRBV5-1 | TRBD2 | NA
CASSERTGGAYGYTF | TGTGCCAGCTCAGAGCGGACAGGGGGTGCCTATGGCTACACCTTC | TRBJ1-2 | TRBV18 | TRBD1 | NA
CASSWTGWGEKLFF | TGTGCCAGCAGCTGGACAGGGTGGGGTGAAAAACTGTTTTTT | TRBJ1-4 | TRBV7-2 | TRBD1 | NA
CASNQGQPQHF | TGTGCCAGCAATCAGGGCCAGCCCCAGCATTTT | TRBJ1-5 | TRBV28 | NA | NA
CASSLGSTSGSAEQFF | TGTGCCAGCAGCTTAGGATCGACTAGCGGGAGCGCTGAGCAGTTCTTC | TRBJ2-1 | TRBV7-6 | TRBD2 | few
CASSLGLSSYEQYF | TGTGCCAGTAGTCTTGGACTGAGCTCCTACGAGCAGTACTTC | TRBJ2-7 | TRBV19 | NA | few
CATSDYRGRRETQYF | TGTGCCACCAGTGATTACAGGGGGCGACGGGAGACCCAGTACTTC | TRBJ2-5 | TRBV24-1 | TRBD1 | NA
CASSRGRADYNEQFF | TGCGCCAGCAGCCGCGGGAGGGCCGACTACAATGAGCAGTTCTTC | TRBJ2-1 | TRBV4-1 | TRBD2 | NA
CATSDSGTGPAFF | TGTGCCACCAGTGATTCCGGGACAGGTCCAGCTTTCTTT | TRBJ1-1 | TRBV24-1 | TRBD1 | NA
CALRGNPESPLHF | TGTGCCCTAAGGGGGAATCCAGAGTCACCCCTCCACTTT | TRBJ1-6 | TRBV28 | NA | NA
CAGTGPQPNQPQHF | TGTGCCGGGACAGGCCCACAACCAAATCAGCCCCAGCATTTT | TRBJ1-5 | TRBV30 | TRBD1 | NA
CASRIGTGDNEQFF | TGTGCCAGCAGGATCGGGACAGGGGATAATGAGCAGTTCTTC | TRBJ2-1 | TRBV27 | TRBD1 | few
CSASGLAGQTDTQYF | TGCAGTGCTAGTGGACTAGCGGGCCAGACAGATACGCAGTATTTT | TRBJ2-3 | TRBV20-1 | TRBD2 | NA
CASSQELYSGGTQYF | TGCGCCAGCAGCCAAGAATTATATAGCGGCGGAACGCAGTATTTT | TRBJ2-3 | TRBV4-3 | NA | once
CASSLNGDPLPYNEQFF | TGTGCCAGCAGTTTAAATGGAGACCCCCTCCCTTACAATGAGCAGTTCTTC | TRBJ2-1 | TRBV28 | NA | NA